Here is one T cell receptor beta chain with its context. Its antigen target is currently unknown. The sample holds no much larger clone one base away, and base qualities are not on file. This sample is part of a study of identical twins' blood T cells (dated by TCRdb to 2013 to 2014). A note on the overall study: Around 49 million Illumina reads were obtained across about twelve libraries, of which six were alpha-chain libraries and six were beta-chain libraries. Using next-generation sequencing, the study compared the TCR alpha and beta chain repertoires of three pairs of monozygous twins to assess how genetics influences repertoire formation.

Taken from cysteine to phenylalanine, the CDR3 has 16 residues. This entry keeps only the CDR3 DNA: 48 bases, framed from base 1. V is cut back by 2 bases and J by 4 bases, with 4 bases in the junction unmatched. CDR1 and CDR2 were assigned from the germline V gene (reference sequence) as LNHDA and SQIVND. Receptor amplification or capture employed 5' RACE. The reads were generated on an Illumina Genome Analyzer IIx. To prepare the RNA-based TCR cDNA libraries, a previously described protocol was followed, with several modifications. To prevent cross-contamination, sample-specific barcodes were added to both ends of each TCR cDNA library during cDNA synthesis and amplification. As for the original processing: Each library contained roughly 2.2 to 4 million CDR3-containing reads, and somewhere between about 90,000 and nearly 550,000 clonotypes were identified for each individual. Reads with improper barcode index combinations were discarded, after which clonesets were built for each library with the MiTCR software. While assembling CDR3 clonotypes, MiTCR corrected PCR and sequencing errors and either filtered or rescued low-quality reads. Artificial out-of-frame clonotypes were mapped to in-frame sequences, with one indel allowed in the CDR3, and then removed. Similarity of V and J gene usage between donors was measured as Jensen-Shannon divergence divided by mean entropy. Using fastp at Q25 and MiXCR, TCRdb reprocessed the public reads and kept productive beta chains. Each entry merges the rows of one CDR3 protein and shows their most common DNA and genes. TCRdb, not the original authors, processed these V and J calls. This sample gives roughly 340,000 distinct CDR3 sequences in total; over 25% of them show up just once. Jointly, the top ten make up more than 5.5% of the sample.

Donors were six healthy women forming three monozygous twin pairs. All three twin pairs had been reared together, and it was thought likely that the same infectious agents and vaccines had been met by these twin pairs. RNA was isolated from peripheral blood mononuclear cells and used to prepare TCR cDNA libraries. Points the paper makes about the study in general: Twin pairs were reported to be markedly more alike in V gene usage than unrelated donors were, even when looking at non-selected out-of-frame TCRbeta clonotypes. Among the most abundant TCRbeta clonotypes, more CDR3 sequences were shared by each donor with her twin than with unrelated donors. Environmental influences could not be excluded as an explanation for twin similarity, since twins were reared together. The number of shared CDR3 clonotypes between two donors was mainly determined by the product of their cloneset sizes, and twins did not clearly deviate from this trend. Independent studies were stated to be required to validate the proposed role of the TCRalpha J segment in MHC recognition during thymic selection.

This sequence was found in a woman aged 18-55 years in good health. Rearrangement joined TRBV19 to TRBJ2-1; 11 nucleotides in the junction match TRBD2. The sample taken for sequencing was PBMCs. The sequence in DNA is TGTGCCAGTAGTATATCGTTAGCGGGGGGGTACAATGAGCAGTTCTTC. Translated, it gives CASSISLAGGYNEQFF.